The sequence of this T cell receptor beta chain was determined in a study of neurological immune-mediated disorders. Germline-derived CDR1 and CDR2 are DFQATT and SNEGSKA (reference sequence). This CDR3 comprises 14 residues. With V trimmed by 7 bases and J by 2 bases, 8 bases remained unmatched. The cDNA came from 5'RACE with 10-nucleotide random UMIs. TCRdb ran MiXCR on the 5' RACE reads and lists one entry per CDR3 protein. The sample holds 87,000 or so distinct CDR3 sequences, around 3.5% seen once. This clonotype was seen at least ten times. This sequence was found in a woman between 45 and 60 years old with multiple sclerosis. Sequencing used PBMCs. The chain uses TRBV20-1 and TRBJ2-5; 9 bases fit TRBD1. The CDR3 sequence: CSGPHRGLQETQYF. The DNA of the CDR3 is TGCAGTGGGCCTCACAGGGGGCTACAAGAGACCCAGTACTTC.